This TCR beta chain comes out of a study of shared clonotypes between healthy human individuals. Study at large: Three plates were used per donor for CD4 naive, three for CD4 memory, two for CD8 naive and one for CD8 memory.

The method was immunoSEQ multiplex PCR; TCRdb's version includes in-frame clones alone and lacks a portion of them. The sample has under 1,100,000 clones, approximately 76% seen once. Concerning this clone itself: The target antigen is unknown.

CDR1 and CDR2 from the germline V gene are SGDLS and YYNGEE. The V and J ends lost 0 bases and 0 bases respectively, with 14 bases between them. The CDR3 totals 17 residues. Regarding the study as a whole: The study found about 4.6% of naive CD4 clonotypes shared across a handful of donors. Researchers sampled only blood; tissue repertoires likely differ.

The clonotype comes from a man in his late teens or twenties in good health. The chain is built from TRBV9 and TRBJ2-3, with a tentative D call TRBD2 (6 bases). Sample: memory CD4+ T cells sorted from blood. Documented subset: CD45RA-negative fraction. Written as DNA, the CDR3 is TGTGCCAGCAGCGTAGCTCCTAGCGCGAAAAGCACAGATACGCAGTATTTT. Amino acids: CASSVAPSAKSTDTQYF.